The clone carrying this T cell receptor (beta chain) was observed many times. Its antigen is unidentified. This sample was included in a study of breast tumors, draining lymph nodes, adjacent tissues. Overall study findings and caveats: Tumor and nontumor repertoires were significantly more similar in luminal-like than in basal-like breast cancer. That most tumor T cells come from lymph nodes remained unproven.

This CDR3 comprises 14 residues. V was trimmed by 3 bases and J by 5 bases, leaving 10 bases between them. Looked up from germline, CDR1 is MDHEN and CDR2 is SYDVKM. Breast cancer patients provided tissue from their axillary draining lymph nodes. TCRdb reanalysed the multiplex PCR reads using MiXCR and keeps one entry per CDR3 protein. The sample gives about 110,000 distinct CDR3 sequences, around 30% of which show up once; under 6.5% is in the top ten. Source material: axillary lymph node tissue. This clonotype originated in a female donor with breast cancer. Some clones in this sample may be carry-over from other donors' samples. The chain employs TRBV28 and TRBJ2-2, with D possibly being TRBD1 (5 bases). CDR3 bases: TGTGCCAGCAGTTTTTCTAGGGGAACCGGGGAGCTGTTTTTT. The encoded protein is CASSFSRGTGELFF.